The 18 T cell receptor beta chains listed next were all sequenced from one sample in a study of T-cell memory formation after mild COVID-19. MiXCR, applied by TCRdb to the 5' RACE reads, yields one record per CDR3 protein. Of more than 100,000 distinct CDR3 sequences listed, about a sixth are singletons. The sequenced sample was PBMCs or a T cell subset sorted from them (not recorded which). The receptors derive from a man younger than 35 who had mild COVID-19 (a few samples of this study predate the infection). Cell type and time point are not known.

The chain couples TRBV4-3 to TRBJ2-2; possible D gene TRBD2, 5 bases. The V gene's germline CDR1 is LGHNA and CDR2 YSLEER. V lost 0 bases, J lost 0 bases, and 17 bases lay in between. The CDR3 is 19 residues long. DNA of the CDR3: TGCGCCAGCAGCCAAGATCTCGCGGCGGGCGGATCGAACACCGGGGAGCTGTTTTTT. The encoded protein is CASSQDLAAGGSNTGELFF.

The chain employs TRBV6-5 and TRBJ2-7, with D uncertain. Germline assignment: CDR1 MNHEY and CDR2 SVGAGI. The CDR3 spans 11 residues. The V end was cut by 10 bases, the J end by 0 bases, with 7 bases between. The CDR3 region has the DNA TGTGCCACCCGGAGCTCCTACGAGCAGTACTTC. This gives the protein CATRSSYEQYF.

The chain combines TRBV12-3 or TRBV12-4 with TRBJ1-2; D remains unclear. V gave up 6 bases and J gave up 5 bases, with 10 bases separating them. The CDR3 sequence is 12 residues long. CDR3: CASSLKVYGYTF. CDR3 coding DNA: TGTGCCAGCAGCCTAAAGGTATATGGCTACACCTTC.

This clonotype was counted a few times. The CDR3 sequence: CASRNDRAGNSPLHF. The CDR3 DNA reads as TGTGCCAGCCGTAACGACAGGGCTGGTAATTCACCCCTCCACTTT. The chain employs TRBV27 and TRBJ1-6; 7 nucleotides agree with TRBD1. The CDR3 contains 15 residues. Germline CDR1 is MNHEY and CDR2 is SMNVEV (reference sequence). The trim removed 8 bases at V and 6 bases at J, leaving 10 bases unmatched.

This clonotype showed up just a few times. V and J are TRBV5-1 and TRBJ2-2; D remains unclear. This CDR3 region has 15 residues. V lost 0 bases to trimming and J lost 3 bases, with 9 bases between them. The germline CDR1 and CDR2 sequences are SGHRS and YFSETQ. CDR3 DNA sequence: TGCGCCAGCAGCTTGGTACCGGGCCACACCGGGGAGCTGTTTTTT. Translation gives CASSLVPGHTGELFF. The entire variable domain, with the rest obtained from reference TRBV5-1 and TRBJ2-2, is as follows: KAGVTQTPRYLIKTRGQQVTLSCSPISGHRSVSWYQQTPGQGLQFLFEYFSETQRNKGNFPGRFSGRQFSNSRSEMNVSTLELGDSALYLCASSLVPGHTGELFFGEGSRLTVL.

This clonotype was counted between two and nine times. This chain joins TRBV20-1 and TRBJ2-1; tentatively, D is TRBD1 (5 bases). Looked up from germline, CDR1 is DFQATT and CDR2 is SNEGSKA (reference sequence). The CDR3 spans 15 residues. Trimming removed 3 bases at V and 4 bases at J, with 16 bases between. This CDR3 is CSASGREVGYNEQFF. DNA for the CDR3: TGCAGTGCTAGTGGCAGGGAAGTCGGATACAATGAGCAGTTCTTC.

V and J are TRBV20-1 and TRBJ2-3, with D uncertain. Trimming removed 2 bases from V and 4 bases from J, with 10 bases in between. CDR3 size: 13 residues. Germline CDR1 is DFQATT and CDR2 is SNEGSKA (reference sequence). Here the CDR3 reads CSARYAAADTQYF. CDR3 DNA: TGCAGTGCTAGATATGCGGCGGCAGATACGCAGTATTTT.

This clonotype was seen ten or more times. The chain is built from TRBV4-2 and TRBJ2-5; TRBD1 matches 9 bases. This CDR3 is 15 amino acids long. Germline V gene data show CDR1 as LGHNA and CDR2 as YNFKEQ. Unmatched junction bases numbered 3, after V lost 0 bases and J lost 4 bases. The DNA for the CDR3 is TGTGCCAGCAGCCAAGAGCTACAGGGGGCAGAGACCCAGTACTTC. Translation: CASSQELQGAETQYF.

The chain recombines TRBV20-1 with TRBJ1-2; D is ambiguous. This CDR3 contains 13 residues. From germline, CDR1 is DFQATT and CDR2 SNEGSKA (reference sequence). V was pared by 4 bases and J by 7 bases, with 16 bases between. For the CDR3, the DNA is TGCAGTGCTACCCTATATGGCTCCGGTGGCTACACCTTC. It codes for CSATLYGSGGYTF.

V and J are TRBV18 and TRBJ2-7; D unclear. Trimming removed 0 bases from V and 0 bases from J, with 6 bases in between. Germline CDR1 KGHSH, CDR2 LQKENI. The CDR3 sequence is 14 residues long. The DNA for the CDR3 is TGTGCCAGCTCACCACCGAGTAGCTCCTACGAGCAGTACTTC. This encodes CASSPPSSSYEQYF. The full variable domain, completed using reference TRBV18 and TRBJ2-7, is NAGVMQNPRHLVRRRGQEARLRCSPMKGHSHVYWYRQLPEEGLKFMVYLQKENIIDESGMPKERFSAEFPKEGPSILRIQQVVRGDSAAYFCASSPPSSSYEQYFGPGTRLTVT.

The chain uses TRBV2 and TRBJ2-5, with no clear D. Germline V gene sequence: CDR1 SNHLY, CDR2 FYNNEI. The CDR3 spans 14 residues. Trimming removed 7 bases from V and 5 bases from J, with 17 bases in between. The CDR3 protein is CASKISQTMETQYF. The DNA for the CDR3 is TGTGCCAGCAAGATTTCACAGACCATGGAGACCCAGTACTTC. The full variable domain, with the rest looked up from reference TRBV2 and TRBJ2-5, is EPEVTQTPSHQVTQMGQEVILRCVPISNHLYFYWYRQILGQKVEFLVSFYNNEISEKSEIFDDQFSVERPDGSNFTLKIRSTKLEDSAMYFCASKISQTMETQYFGPGTRLLVL.

The rearrangement uses TRBV7-6 and TRBJ1-1, with no clear D. CDR1 is SGHVS and CDR2 is FNYEAQ in the germline V gene. Trimming removed 5 bases from V and 3 bases from J, with 10 bases in between. The CDR3 has 13 amino acids. The CDR3 coding sequence is TGTGCCAGCAGCAACTTGTGGGACACTGAAGCTTTCTTT. Residues: CASSNLWDTEAFF.

This clonotype was picked up a small number of times. The CDR3 spells CASSAGTANTGELFF. Written as DNA, the CDR3 is TGTGCCAGTAGTGCGGGGACAGCGAACACCGGGGAGCTGTTTTTT. The chain combines TRBV6-2 or TRBV6-3 with TRBJ2-2; a possible D gene is TRBD1 (7 bases). Looked up from germline, CDR1 is MNHEY and CDR2 is SVGEGT. The CDR3 runs to 15 residues. Trimming stripped 9 bases from V and 0 bases from J, with 14 bases between.

V is TRBV24-1 and J is TRBJ1-5; 7 bases are shared with TRBD1. This CDR3 has 13 residues. In germline, CDR1 is KGHDR, CDR2 SFDVKD. V was clipped by 5 bases and J by 5 bases; unmatched bases: 2. CDR3 amino acids: CATSAQGDQPQHF. As DNA, the CDR3 is TGTGCCACCAGTGCCCAGGGGGATCAGCCCCAGCATTTT.

The sample holds a few counts of this clonotype. This rearrangement joins TRBV18 to TRBJ2-1; D gene unclear. Deletions cut 6 bases from V and 6 bases from J, with 6 bases between. The CDR3 has 11 amino acids. Germline lookup yields CDR1 KGHSH and CDR2 LQKENI. The CDR3, as DNA: TGTGCCAGCTCCGAAACCAATGAGCAGTTCTTC. Its protein product is CASSETNEQFF.

In its sample, this clonotype was seen many times. The rearrangement joins TRBV7-2 to TRBJ2-3; 9 nucleotides match TRBD1. The CDR3 length is 15 residues. With 5 bases clipped from V and 5 bases from J, the junction kept 8 bases outside the gene matches. The germline V gene encodes CDR1 SGHTA and CDR2 FQGNSA. The CDR3 sequence is CASSLMGQGGDTQYF. The CDR3 nucleotides read TGTGCCAGCAGCCTGATGGGACAGGGAGGAGATACGCAGTATTTT.

This clonotype was observed a handful of times. This chain uses TRBV4-2 with TRBJ2-2, with a possible D match to TRBD2 (5 bases). Deletions cut 0 bases from V and 7 bases from J, with 9 bases between. Germline assignment: CDR1 LGHNA and CDR2 YNFKEQ. CDR3 length: 14 amino acids. CDR3 bases: TGTGCCAGCAGCCAAGAAGTTAGCGTCGGGGAGCTGTTTTTT. Translation gives CASSQEVSVGELFF.

The chain recombines TRBV2 with TRBJ2-7; no definite D call. There are 11 residues in the CDR3. The V and J ends lost 5 bases and 7 bases respectively, with 9 bases between them. The V gene's germline CDR1 is SNHLY and CDR2 FYNNEI. The CDR3 bases are TGTGCCAGCAGTCCCCCACTGGAGCAGTACGTC. Protein sequence: CASSPPLEQYV.